A selection of T cell receptor beta chains follows, all from one sample in a study of tumour-infiltrating T cells in Burkitt lymphoma. Sequenced by immunoSEQ multiplex PCR; TCRdb stores in-frame clones only, minus some. The data contain 12,000 to 15,000 clones, 30% of them seen just once; the ten biggest clones take up over 5%. The specimen sequenced was tumor tissue. These TCRs come from a human donor with diffuse large B-cell lymphoma. Both conserved end residues are part of each CDR3. Each record gives: CDR3 protein, CDR3 DNA, D gene, clone size, J gene, CDR3 length, V gene. D genes are given only for firm matches. Clone size, where shown, is once, few, many, or a class for clones that have expanded.

CDR3 protein: CASSGTAYEQYF; CDR3 DNA: TGTGCCAGCAGCGGGACCGCCTACGAGCAGTACTTC; D gene: NA; clone size: NA; J gene: TRBJ2-7; CDR3 length: 12; V gene: TRBV6-5
CDR3 protein: CASRSGVREGETQYF; CDR3 DNA: TGTGCCAGCAGATCAGGGGTGCGGGAAGGGGAGACCCAGTACTTC; D gene: NA; clone size: few; J gene: TRBJ2-5; CDR3 length: 15; V gene: TRBV11-2
CDR3 protein: CASSPKRGTEAFF; CDR3 DNA: TGCGCCAGCAGCCCTAAAAGAGGGACTGAAGCTTTCTTT; D gene: NA; clone size: medium-sized; J gene: TRBJ1-1; CDR3 length: 13; V gene: TRBV4-1
CDR3 protein: CASSQRTGDFQYF; CDR3 DNA: TGCGCCAGCAGCCAAAGGACGGGAGACTTTCAGTACTTC; D gene: NA; clone size: few; J gene: TRBJ2-4; CDR3 length: 13; V gene: TRBV4-1
CDR3 protein: CASSYTDSLDEQYF; CDR3 DNA: TGTGCCAGCAGTTACACTGACAGTCTCGACGAGCAGTACTTC; D gene: NA; clone size: NA; J gene: TRBJ2-7; CDR3 length: 14; V gene: TRBV6-5
CDR3 protein: CAWGQNYGYTF; CDR3 DNA: TGTGCCTGGGGACAGAACTATGGCTACACCTTC; D gene: NA; clone size: NA; J gene: TRBJ1-2; CDR3 length: 11; V gene: TRBV30
CDR3 protein: CASSVVSSGNEQFF; CDR3 DNA: TGTGCCAGCAGCGTAGTGTCTAGCGGGAATGAGCAGTTCTTC; D gene: TRBD2; clone size: NA; J gene: TRBJ2-1; CDR3 length: 14; V gene: TRBV9
CDR3 protein: CATRHGNTIYF; CDR3 DNA: TGTGCCACCAGGCATGGAAACACCATATATTTT; D gene: NA; clone size: NA; J gene: TRBJ1-3; CDR3 length: 11; V gene: TRBV28
CDR3 protein: CASTGLAGEEQFF; CDR3 DNA: TGTGCCAGCACCGGACTAGCGGGAGAAGAGCAGTTCTTC; D gene: TRBD2; clone size: few; J gene: TRBJ2-1; CDR3 length: 13; V gene: TRBV7-2
CDR3 protein: CASRGSGSSVEQYF; CDR3 DNA: TGCGCCAGCAGGGGGAGCGGGAGTTCTGTCGAGCAGTACTTC; D gene: TRBD2; clone size: NA; J gene: TRBJ2-7; CDR3 length: 14; V gene: TRBV5-1
CDR3 protein: CAISETGGNQPQHF; CDR3 DNA: TGTGCCATCAGTGAGACAGGGGGCAACCAGCCCCAGCATTTT; D gene: TRBD1; clone size: few; J gene: TRBJ1-5; CDR3 length: 14; V gene: TRBV10-3
CDR3 protein: CASAPGRGNQPQHF; CDR3 DNA: TGTGCCAGCGCCCCGGGGAGGGGGAATCAGCCCCAGCATTTT; D gene: NA; clone size: NA; J gene: TRBJ1-5; CDR3 length: 14; V gene: TRBV2
CDR3 protein: CASSARVGEKLFF; CDR3 DNA: TGTGCCAGCAGCGCCAGGGTAGGCGAAAAACTGTTTTTT; D gene: NA; clone size: NA; J gene: TRBJ1-4; CDR3 length: 13; V gene: TRBV27